Listed below are T cell receptor beta chains from one sample, sequenced in a study of CD8 T cells in ankylosing spondylitis. TCRdb ran MiXCR on the 5' RACE reads and lists one entry per CDR3 protein. The sample lists about 39,000 distinct CDR3 sequences, over 2.5% occurring once. Sequencing was performed on blood, either unsorted or a sorted T cell fraction (not recorded which). These receptors all come from a male donor with ankylosing spondylitis or in good health (not recorded which). Both conserved end residues are part of each CDR3.

TRBJ2-3,TRBV9,CASSVAPGLPDTQYF
TRBJ2-1,TRBV9,CASSAEREWRNEQFF
TRBJ2-5,TRBV9,CASSVGIGRETQYF
TRBJ2-1,TRBV9,CASSPTTSGRAFNEQFF
TRBJ2-3,TRBV9,CASSVSTSGGVTDTQYF
TRBJ1-1,TRBV9,CASSPPGQENTEAFF
TRBJ1-1,TRBV9,CASSFSGGDGTEAFF
TRBJ2-2,TRBV9,CASSVGNGGGANTGELFF
TRBJ2-4,TRBV9,CASSISGGARNIQYF
TRBJ2-1,TRBV9,CASSVAIAGENEQFF
TRBJ1-3,TRBV9,CASSAGGLSGNTIYF
TRBJ1-2,TRBV9,CASSVDPEPGLNYGYTF
TRBJ2-2,TRBV9,CASSVAPPLTGAGELFF
TRBJ1-4,TRBV9,CASSQTGANEKLFF
TRBJ2-4,TRBV9,CASSAGTGGTKNIQYF
TRBJ2-1,TRBV9,CASSRGDPYNEQFF
TRBJ2-6,TRBV9,CASSKGQGASGANVLTF
TRBJ2-1,TRBV9,CASSVAPPGVSYNEQFF
TRBJ1-5,TRBV9,CASSVQGDQPQHF
TRBJ2-5,TRBV9,CASSGGQRETQYF
TRBJ2-1,TRBV9,CASSPAGARSYNEQFF
TRBJ2-3,TRBV9,CASSVPGLAGGHTDTQYF
TRBJ1-1,TRBV9,CASSHDGTNTEAFF
TRBJ2-5,TRBV9,CASSPGLAAGGNQETQYF
TRBJ2-5,TRBV9,CASTPLAGNQETQYF
TRBJ1-6,TRBV9,CASSVSGGYSPLHF
TRBJ2-3,TRBV9,CASSAGTSSAAADTQYF
TRBJ1-6,TRBV9,CASSVDLPDNSPLHF
TRBJ2-2,TRBV9,CASSVGLAGAEGTGELFF
TRBJ1-4,TRBV9,CASSDTGRPNEKLFF
TRBJ2-4,TRBV9,CASSAGAKNIQYF
TRBJ1-2,TRBV9,CASSLQDRGNYGYTF
TRBJ2-1,TRBV9,CASSVGTSGPYNEQFF
TRBJ2-6,TRBV9,CASSVERTGVGGANVLTF
TRBJ2-2,TRBV9,CASSVSSGNTGELFF
TRBJ2-3,TRBV9,CASSVAAGFPDTQYF
TRBJ1-1,TRBV9,CASSVGLGAGDTEAFF
TRBJ2-1,TRBV9,CASSADYNEQFF
TRBJ2-3,TRBV9,CASSLGGDTQYF
TRBJ2-1,TRBV9,CASSVGQESSYNEQFF
TRBJ2-2,TRBV9,CASSEGTSGRARAGELFF
TRBJ1-1,TRBV9,CASSVEPGDTEAFF
TRBJ1-2,TRBV9,CASSAGTGAVINYGYTF
TRBJ2-3,TRBV9,CASSARAGGTDTQYF
TRBJ2-3,TRBV9,CASSVAGGDTDTQYF
TRBJ2-1,TRBV9,CASSVVPRNNEQFF
TRBJ1-4,TRBV9,CASSGTSTNEKLFF
TRBJ2-3,TRBV9,CASSPQGGVTQYF
TRBJ2-1,TRBV6-1,CARADSFYNEQFF
TRBJ2-1,TRBV9,CASSVAPPPHEQFF